The sequence of this T cell receptor beta chain was determined in a study of PD-L1 blockade in urothelial cancer. This sample's time point: pretreatment peripheral blood. Using immunoSEQ multiplex PCR, the repertoire was profiled, and TCRdb retains in-frame clones only, with some absent. Here the sample spans approximately 56,000 clones, 85% to 90% being singletons. The junction had 7 bases not matched to a gene; V was cut back by 4 bases and J by 6 bases. Germline lookup yields CDR1 SGHRS and CDR2 YFSETQ. The CDR3 runs to 16 residues. This sequence originates from a man in his 70s with urothelial cancer. The rearrangement uses TRBV5-1 and TRBJ2-2; 12 nucleotides line up with TRBD1. The material sequenced was PBMCs, taken around atezolizumab (anti-PD-L1) treatment. CDR3 amino acids: CASSLGTGGVPGELFF. As DNA, the CDR3 is TGCGCCAGCAGCCTAGGGACAGGGGGCGTGCCCGGGGAGCTGTTTTTT.